This entry lists 2 T cell receptor beta chains sequenced from one sample in a study of T cell responses to AZD1222 COVID-19 vaccine. Sequencing used immunoSEQ multiplex PCR; TCRdb keeps in-frame clones, though not all of them. The sample records 150,000 or so clones, about 90% being singletons. Sequencing used peripheral blood, obtained 28 days after the second AZD1222 dose. The origin of the receptors is an adult who received the AZD1222 COVID-19 vaccine.

The chain recombines TRBV28 with TRBJ1-1; D is perhaps TRBD1 (6 bases). Looked up from germline, CDR1 is MDHEN and CDR2 is SYDVKM. CDR3 size: 14 residues. V lost 2 bases and J 5 bases, leaving 12 bases between the germline ends. CDR3 sequence: CASSLGGQGTEAFF. As DNA, the CDR3 is TGTGCCAGCAGTTTAGGGGGGCAAGGGACTGAAGCTTTCTTT.

The V call is TRBV5-5, the J call TRBJ1-1; tentatively, D is TRBD1 (6 bases). Trimming took off 3 bases at V and 4 bases at J, with 16 bases between the two ends. This CDR3 comprises 15 residues. Germline values: CDR1 SGHKS, CDR2 YYEKEE (reference sequence). CDR3 amino acids: CASSSSGTLGTEAFF. CDR3 DNA: TGTGCCAGCAGCTCATCCGGGACACTGGGCACTGAAGCTTTCTTT.